This entry lists 21 T cell receptor beta chains sequenced from one sample in a study of T cells in tumors after PD-1 blockade. Measured with immunoSEQ multiplex PCR; TCRdb has only the in-frame clones, and not every one. The repertoire holds 20,000 to 30,000 clones, with 82% as singletons. Material: PBMCs, obtained after anti-PD-1 treatment. Receptor source: a human donor with basal cell carcinoma.

The chain is built from TRBV6-6 and TRBJ1-1, with D tentatively TRBD1 (6 bases). The CDR3 is 14 residues long. In germline, CDR1 is MNHNY, CDR2 SVGAGI (reference sequence). V gave up 6 bases and J gave up 5 bases, with 16 bases separating them. The DNA of the CDR3 is TGTGCCAGCAGCGAGGGGGGGATAAAGACTGAAGCTTTCTTT. It translates to CASSEGGIKTEAFF.

This chain links TRBV7-2 with TRBJ2-1; D possibly corresponds to TRBD1 (5 bases). Germline lookup yields CDR1 SGHTA and CDR2 FQGNSA. The CDR3 has 13 residues. Trimming took 2 bases from V and 4 from J, leaving 6 bases between them. Here the CDR3 DNA reads TGTGCCAGCAGCTTACAGGGATACAATGAGCAGTTCTTC. It is translated as CASSLQGYNEQFF.

The chain carries TRBV3-1 (or the pseudogene TRBV3-2) and TRBJ1-2; D uncertain. CDR3 length: 17 amino acids. Germline CDR1 reads LGHDT; CDR2 reads YNNKEL (reference sequence). Trimming left V 1 base short and J 0 bases short, with 15 bases between. CDR3 region: CASSQGSSTRANYGYTF. DNA of the CDR3: TGTGCCAGCAGCCAAGGGTCGTCAACGAGAGCTAACTATGGCTACACCTTC.

J is TRBJ1-6 and V is TRBV9; no reliable D call. The ends were cut back, 0 bases at V and 11 bases at J, with 12 bases in the middle. The CDR3 loop spans 14 amino acids. From germline, CDR1 is SGDLS and CDR2 YYNGEE. The CDR3 DNA sequence: TGTGCCAGCAGCGTAGGTGGTGGTGGTACACCCCTCCACTTT. Its translation: CASSVGGGGTPLHF.

This chain uses TRBV6-5 with TRBJ2-1; 8 positions match TRBD1. J gave up 8 bases and V 0 bases, and 9 bases lay outside the gene matches. Germline-derived CDR1 and CDR2 are MNHEY and SVGAGI. The CDR3 consists of 16 residues. The CDR3 DNA reads TGTGCCAGCAGTTACTCGTTCAACAGGGGGGAAGATGAGCAGTTCTTC. Residues: CASSYSFNRGEDEQFF.

In the case of this clone: This CDR3 is also generated by other DNA sequences in the sample. The CDR3 loop reads CASSLGSGANVLTF. For the CDR3, the DNA is TGTGCCAGCAGCTTAGGCTCTGGGGCCAACGTCCTGACTTTC. The rearrangement uses TRBV7-8 and TRBJ2-6, with D unresolved. CDR1 and CDR2 from the germline V gene are SGHVS and FQNEAQ. Trimming cost V 1 base and J 0 bases, with 1 base left between them. The CDR3 loop spans 14 amino acids.

The CDR3 coding sequence is TGTGCCACCAGTGAGGGAGGGAACACCGGGGAGCTGTTTTTT. Protein: CATSEGGNTGELFF. This chain connects TRBV24-1 to TRBJ2-2; tentatively, D is TRBD2 (6 bases). This CDR3 is built from 14 residues. V was pared by 4 bases and J by 1 base, with 6 bases between. From germline, CDR1 is KGHDR and CDR2 SFDVKD.

This sequence joins TRBV30 and TRBJ2-7; a weak D match, TRBD1 (7 bases). Trimming removed 8 bases from V and 7 bases from J, with 18 bases in between. Germline CDR1 reads GTSNPN; CDR2 reads SVGIG (reference sequence). This CDR3 comprises 12 residues. The DNA of the CDR3 is TGTGCCGGAGGGACGGCCAGGGGGGAGCAGTACTTC. Amino acids: CAGGTARGEQYF.

The rearrangement uses TRBV5-1 and TRBJ2-3, with D maybe TRBD1 (5 bases). Per germline, CDR1 SGHRS and CDR2 YFSETQ. Trimming cost V 1 base and J 2 bases, with 11 bases left between them. The CDR3 is made up of 15 amino acids. CDR3 residues: CASSLRGTYTDTQYF. CDR3 DNA sequence: TGCGCCAGCAGCTTGAGGGGCACCTACACAGATACGCAGTATTTT.

The sample holds a few counts of this clone. The V and J genes are TRBV7-9 and TRBJ1-1, with no clear D. With 2 bases removed from V and 3 bases from J, the gap between germline ends came to 7 bases. The CDR3 has 13 amino acids. The germline V gene has CDR1 SEHNR and CDR2 FQNEAQ (reference sequence). Here the CDR3 reads CASSLLQDTEAFF. The DNA for the CDR3 is TGTGCCAGCAGCTTACTCCAAGACACTGAAGCTTTCTTT.

This rearrangement joins TRBV2 to TRBJ1-1; D is uncertain. Per germline, CDR1 SNHLY and CDR2 FYNNEI. This CDR3 has 12 residues. V was clipped by 6 bases and J by 1 base, with 6 bases between them. The chain's CDR3 is CASREGNTEAFF. For the CDR3, the DNA is TGTGCCAGCAGGGAGGGGAACACTGAAGCTTTCTTT. Combining the CDR3 with reference TRBV2 and TRBJ1-1 gives the whole variable domain EPEVTQTPSHQVTQMGQEVILRCVPISNHLYFYWYRQILGQKVEFLVSFYNNEISEKSEIFDDQFSVERPDGSNFTLKIRSTKLEDSAMYFCASREGNTEAFFGQGTRLTVV.

This clone was counted between two and nine times. This chain links TRBV29-1 with TRBJ1-3; TRBD1 is a possible D gene (6 bases). V lost 4 bases and J lost 2, with 9 bases in between. CDR1 and CDR2 from the germline V gene are SQVTM and ANQGSEA. This CDR3 region has 13 residues. CDR3 nucleotide sequence: TGCAGCGTTGGAGGGGGGCCTGGAAACACCATATATTTT. This gives the protein CSVGGGPGNTIYF.

This sequence joins TRBV19 and TRBJ1-2, with D maybe TRBD1 (6 bases). Per germline, CDR1 LNHDA and CDR2 SQIVND (reference sequence). The CDR3 totals 15 residues. The V end lost 5 bases, the J end lost 0 bases, and 13 bases lay between the germline ends. CDR3 bases: TGTGCCAGTAGTTCAGACAGGATTTCTAACTATGGCTACACCTTC. This translates into CASSSDRISNYGYTF.

This clone was found once. The genes are TRBV19 and TRBJ1-1; D call uncertain. The V gene's germline CDR1 is LNHDA and CDR2 SQIVND (reference sequence). Trimming cost V 1 base and J 2 bases, with 20 bases left between them. The CDR3 contains 18 residues. The CDR3, as DNA: TGTGCCAGTAGTATAGTAAGGCCGCCCAGTCTCGAAAACACTGAAGCTTTCTTT. Residues: CASSIVRPPSLENTEAFF.

The V and J genes are TRBV11-1 and TRBJ2-7, with D unclear. The CDR3 is 12 residues long. CDR1 is SGHAT, CDR2 FQDESV, per germline (reference sequence). The V end lost 5 bases, the J end lost 6 bases, and 11 bases lay between the germline ends. The CDR3 reads CASSPESLEQYF. CDR3 coding DNA: TGTGCCAGCAGCCCCGAGTCGCTCGAGCAGTACTTC.

This clone has just a few counts. The CDR3 coding sequence is TGTGCCAGCAGCAAACTGGGGTCACACAGGGGGAGCTATGGCTACACCTTC. It translates to CASSKLGSHRGSYGYTF. V is TRBV3-1 (or the pseudogene TRBV3-2) and J is TRBJ1-2; TRBD1 aligns across 8 bases. J was trimmed by 4 bases and V by 5 bases; bases with no gene match: 15. The CDR3 runs to 17 residues. Germline V CDR1 and CDR2: LGHDT, YNNKEL (reference sequence).

V and J are TRBV6-4 and TRBJ2-7; 8 nucleotides agree with TRBD2. Germline CDR1 is MRHNA and CDR2 is SNTAGT. Trimming cost V 3 bases and J 2 bases; bases outside gene matches: 6. The CDR3 consists of 15 residues. Here the CDR3 reads CASSELAGSAYEQYF. The DNA for the CDR3 is TGTGCCAGCAGTGAATTAGCGGGGTCCGCCTACGAGCAGTACTTC.

The J gene is TRBJ2-3, the V gene TRBV5-5; D gene unclear. This CDR3 region has 16 residues. The V and J ends lost 4 bases and 0 bases respectively, with 15 bases between them. The germline V gene encodes CDR1 SGHKS and CDR2 YYEKEE (reference sequence). The DNA for the CDR3 is TGTGCCAGCAGCGTACGGTCTGGGATGAGCACAGATACGCAGTATTTT. Its translation: CASSVRSGMSTDTQYF.

The chain uses TRBV4-1 and TRBJ1-1; TRBD1 is a possible D gene (6 bases). The CDR3 has 15 residues. The germline V gene has CDR1 MGHRA and CDR2 YSYEKL. Trimming cost V 1 base and J 3 bases, with 12 bases left between them. CDR3 nucleotides: TGCGCCAGCAGCCAAGTACCGGGGGCACACACTGAAGCTTTCTTT. Protein sequence: CASSQVPGAHTEAFF.

The chain carries TRBV5-1 and TRBJ2-4; 12 bases map to TRBD2. Germline V gene data show CDR1 as SGHRS and CDR2 as YFSETQ. J lost 0 bases, V lost 4 bases, and 5 bases had no gene match. This CDR3 comprises 17 residues. The CDR3 spells CASSPGLAGLAKNIQYF. CDR3 in DNA: TGCGCCAGCAGCCCGGGACTAGCGGGTCTAGCCAAAAACATTCAGTACTTC. The full variable domain, its missing parts supplied by reference TRBV5-1 and TRBJ2-4, is KAGVTQTPRYLIKTRGQQVTLSCSPISGHRSVSWYQQTPGQGLQFLFEYFSETQRNKGNFPGRFSGRQFSNSRSEMNVSTLELGDSALYLCASSPGLAGLAKNIQYFGAGTRLSVL.

The count of this clone is one. The rearrangement uses TRBV27 and TRBJ2-2, with a tentative D call TRBD2 (7 bases). V shed 8 bases and J shed 7 bases, with 20 bases lying between them. The CDR3 has 15 amino acids. The germline V gene has CDR1 MNHEY and CDR2 SMNVEV (reference sequence). In nucleotides, the CDR3 is TGTGCCAGCCCGCTCCGGGGGGCGCAAGGCGGGGAGCTGTTTTTT. Translating it yields CASPLRGAQGGELFF.